This TCR beta chain was sequenced in a study of cytomegalovirus exposure and HLA in healthy donors. The study ran its PCR with 60 Vbeta and 13 Jbeta primers. The repertoire was sequenced with immunoSEQ multiplex PCR; TCRdb's copy has only in-frame clones and lacks some. The sample lists roughly 76,000 clones, roughly 90% occurring once. General observations from the study: A list of 150 or so TCR beta chains associated with cytomegalovirus was given. Within the data, a cluster of highly shared sequence variants was likely a sequencing artifact. In most subjects, TCR beta sequences reportedly gave accurate predictions of HLA-A and HLA-B alleles.

About this clone itself: The antigen remains unidentified.

As for the donors, each was a healthy bone marrow donor. Material for sequencing was PBMCs. The clonotype originates from a woman aged 30 to 39 in good health and CMV-seronegative.

CDR3 in DNA: TGTGCCAGCAGTGTCCCAAAAGACCTATGGACATCACAAGATGAAAAACTGTTTTTT. Translation gives CASSVPKDLWTSQDEKLFF. V is TRBV2 and J is TRBJ1-4; perhaps TRBD1 as D (5 bases). Germline assignment: CDR1 SNHLY and CDR2 FYNNEI. The CDR3 loop spans 19 amino acids. Trimming pared 4 bases from V and 6 bases from J, leaving 27 bases between.